This TCR beta chain was recovered during a study of T cell changes during pregnancy in multiple sclerosis. Profiling relied on immunoSEQ multiplex PCR, and the TCRdb table lists in-frame clones only, not all of them. The table shows over 25,000 clones, with about 89% occurring only once. The TCR was taken from a female donor with multiple sclerosis, enrolled in a pregnancy study. The starting material was CD8+ T cells from peripheral blood mononuclear cells, obtained before pregnancy.

The CDR3 sequence is CASSPGRAYIDNEQFF. CDR3 coding DNA: TGTGCCAGCAGCCCCGGCAGGGCGTACATAGACAATGAGCAGTTCTTC. This chain joins TRBV13 and TRBJ2-1, with D perhaps TRBD1 (5 bases). The CDR3 extends over 16 amino acids. Trimming pared 5 bases from V and 5 bases from J, leaving 19 bases between. Germline assignment: CDR1 PRHDT and CDR2 FYEKMQ (reference sequence). Complete variable domain (other parts from reference TRBV13 and TRBJ2-1): AAGVIQSPRHLIKEKRETATLKCYPIPRHDTVYWYQQGPGQDPQFLISFYEKMQSDKGSIPDRFSAQQFSDYHSELNMSSLELGDSALYFCASSPGRAYIDNEQFFGPGTRLTVL.